The 11 T cell receptor beta chains reported below all come from one sample, sequenced in a study of blood T cells in healthy people across ages. Then a second PCR, running about 7 to 11 cycles, was carried out with a sample-barcoded 5' primer and a J-beta primer mix. TCRdb passed the 5' RACE reads through MiXCR, listing each CDR3 protein once. The sample consists of approximately 580,000 distinct CDR3 sequences, 20% to 30% of them appearing once. In addition, the sample was reused for a study of T cells of mothers and their children.

Material for sequencing was blood. These receptors were obtained from a boy younger than 18 in good health.

The chain links TRBV5-1 to TRBJ1-4, with D maybe TRBD1 (6 bases). Trimming took off 4 bases at V and 0 bases at J, with 13 bases between the two ends. From germline, CDR1 is SGHRS and CDR2 YFSETQ. This CDR3 is built from 16 residues. The CDR3 sequence is CASSPQRTATNEKLFF. Written as DNA, the CDR3 is TGCGCCAGCAGCCCGCAAAGGACAGCAACTAATGAAAAACTGTTTTTT.

The gene calls are TRBV5-1 and TRBJ2-7; 7 nucleotides line up with TRBD1. The germline V gene encodes CDR1 SGHRS and CDR2 YFSETQ. CDR3 size: 15 residues. The V and J ends lost 4 bases and 5 bases, in that order; junction bases with no gene match: 12. The CDR3 region has the DNA TGCGCCAGCAGCCGGGACAGCCTCAGGGTTGACGAGCAGTACTTC. It yields the protein CASSRDSLRVDEQYF.

The CDR3 region has the DNA TGTGCCAGCAGTTTTGCAGGGAGGAATGAGCAGTTCTTC. As protein: CASSFAGRNEQFF. The V gene is TRBV27, the J gene TRBJ2-1; D is possibly TRBD2 (6 bases). This CDR3 has 13 amino acids. Germline lookup yields CDR1 MNHEY and CDR2 SMNVEV (reference sequence). V was clipped by 3 bases and J by 7 bases, with 10 bases between them.

The V and J genes are TRBV6-5 and TRBJ1-2, with TRBD1 matching 9 bases. V lost 3 bases and J lost 7; bases outside the gene matches: 9. Germline CDR1 and CDR2: MNHEY and SVGAGI. The CDR3 loop spans 15 amino acids. For the CDR3, the DNA is TGTGCCAGCAGTTATTCTACAGGGGGCGTAGGTGGCTACACCTTC. Protein product: CASSYSTGGVGGYTF.

J is TRBJ2-4 and V is TRBV5-1; 9 positions agree with TRBD2. Trimming at V came to 0 bases and at J to 3 bases, leaving 4 bases not matched to a gene. The CDR3 length is 16 residues. The germline CDR1 and CDR2 sequences are SGHRS and YFSETQ. CDR3 sequence reads: CASSLAGRGGKNIQYF. In DNA form, the CDR3 reads TGCGCCAGCAGCTTGGCTGGGCGGGGGGGCAAAAACATTCAGTACTTC.

This clonotype appeared a few times. The chain has TRBV20-1 and TRBJ2-5; D might be TRBD2 (6 bases). The J call may be wrong; the DNA end is better matched by TRBJ2-7. The CDR3 length is 14 residues. From germline, CDR1 is DFQATT and CDR2 SNEGSKA (reference sequence). The CDR3 DNA reads as TGCAGTGCTAGCAGGGAGGCCAGCTCCTACGAGCAGTACTTC. It translates to CSASREASSYEQYF.

The CDR3 loop reads CASSLGGRGPTYEQYF. The CDR3 DNA follows: TGTGCCAGCAGCCTAGGGGGCAGGGGACCTACCTACGAGCAGTACTTC. The chain links TRBV7-9 to TRBJ2-7; 7 nucleotides match TRBD1. J gave up 2 bases and V 5 bases, and 12 bases lay outside the gene matches. The germline CDR1 and CDR2 sequences are SEHNR and FQNEAQ (reference sequence). The CDR3 loop spans 16 amino acids.

In its sample, this clonotype was seen a few times. The V gene is TRBV10-3, the J gene TRBJ2-1, with 7 bases lining up with TRBD2. The CDR3 runs to 15 residues. With 2 bases clipped from V and 3 bases from J, the junction kept 4 bases outside the gene matches. Germline loops: CDR1 ENHRY, CDR2 SYGVKD. The DNA for the CDR3 is TGTGCCATCAGTGAGGGGACTACCATCTACAATGAGCAGTTCTTC. Protein sequence: CAISEGTTIYNEQFF.

This clonotype came up a few times. This chain connects TRBV7-9 to TRBJ2-6; TRBD1 matches at 11 bases. V trimming: 5 bases; J trimming: 3 bases; junction bases outside the gene matches: 9. CDR3 length equals 18 residues. Germline V CDR1 and CDR2: SEHNR, FQNEAQ (reference sequence). This chain's CDR3 is CASSKWGQGVLGANVLTF. CDR3 DNA sequence: TGTGCCAGCAGCAAATGGGGACAGGGGGTACTTGGGGCCAACGTCCTGACTTTC.

This clonotype appeared a few times. The chain joins TRBV9 to TRBJ2-6; D not resolved. The CDR3 covers 15 residues. Germline V gives CDR1 SGDLS, CDR2 YYNGEE. Trimming took 7 bases from V and 0 from J, leaving 11 bases between them. The CDR3 region has the DNA TGTGCCAGCTACGATGCGCGCTCTGGGGCCAACGTCCTGACTTTC. Protein product: CASYDARSGANVLTF. The full variable domain, rest sourced from reference TRBV9 and TRBJ2-6, is DSGVTQTPKHLITATGQRVTLRCSPRSGDLSVYWYQQSLDQGLQFLIQYYNGEERAKGNILERFSAQQFPDLHSELNLSSLELGDSALYFCASYDARSGANVLTFGAGSRLTVL.

Only a few counts were recorded for this clonotype. The V and J genes are TRBV2 and TRBJ2-1; D gene unclear. The germline V gene has CDR1 SNHLY and CDR2 FYNNEI. The ends were cut back, 5 bases at V and 0 bases at J, with 5 bases in the middle. The CDR3 is made up of 13 amino acids. CDR3 region: CASSKVSYNEQFF. The CDR3 bases are TGTGCCAGCAGTAAGGTCTCCTACAATGAGCAGTTCTTC.